These 16 T cell receptor beta chains came from one sample sequenced in a study of T cell responses to AZD1222 COVID-19 vaccine. The assay was immunoSEQ multiplex PCR, and TCRdb's table has in-frame clones only and misses some. The data hold about 130,000 clones, with 90% observed a single time. Material: peripheral blood, obtained on day 0 of AZD1222 vaccination. These TCRs come from an adult in good health.

This chain uses TRBV28 with TRBJ1-4; D unclear. The germline gives CDR1 MDHEN, CDR2 SYDVKM. Trimming left V 10 bases short and J 4 bases short, with 4 bases between. This CDR3 contains 10 residues. CDR3 bases: TGTGCCACCTTTAATGAAAAACTGTTTTTT. It translates to CATFNEKLFF. The full variable domain, its missing parts supplied by reference TRBV28 and TRBJ1-4, is DVKVTQSSRYLVKRTGEKVFLECVQDMDHENMFWYRQDPGLGLRLIYFSYDVKMKEKGDIPEGYSVSREKKERFSLILESASTNQTSMYLCATFNEKLFFGSGTQLSVL.

V gene TRBV27 combines with J gene TRBJ1-2, with TRBD1 matching over 7 bases. CDR3 size: 13 residues. V lost 2 bases, J lost 8 bases, and 5 bases stayed unmatched. From germline, CDR1 is MNHEY and CDR2 SMNVEV (reference sequence). As DNA, the CDR3 is TGTGCCAGCAGTTTAGACAGGGTAGGCGGCTACACCTTC. This codes for CASSLDRVGGYTF.

The V gene is TRBV11-1, the J gene TRBJ2-2; TRBD2 is a possible D gene (6 bases). CDR1 and CDR2 (germline): SGHAT, FQDESV (reference sequence). This CDR3 has 13 amino acids. V dropped 5 bases and J dropped 6 bases, with 10 bases sitting between them. CDR3 sequence reads: CASSPSSAGELFF. CDR3 nucleotide sequence: TGTGCCAGCAGCCCCTCTAGCGCCGGGGAGCTGTTTTTT.

J is TRBJ1-3 and V is TRBV7-3; a weak D match, TRBD1 (6 bases). The CDR3 runs 13 residues. The germline CDR1 and CDR2 sequences are SGHTA and FQGTGA. The V end was cut by 6 bases, the J end by 3 bases, with 9 bases between. CDR3 bases: TGTGCCAGCAGACCGGACAGTGGAAACACCATATATTTT. This gives the protein CASRPDSGNTIYF. Filled out from reference TRBV7-3 and TRBJ1-3, the complete variable domain reads GAGVSQTPSNKVTEKGKYVELRCDPISGHTALYWYRQSLGQGPEFLIYFQGTGAADDSGLPNDRFFAVRPEGSVSTLKIQRTERGDSAVYLCASRPDSGNTIYFGEGSWLTVV.

J is TRBJ1-2 and V is TRBV6-5, with 7 positions matching TRBD1. The ends lost 6 bases at V and 2 bases at J; junction bases unmatched: 0. The length of the CDR3 is 12 residues. Germline assignment: CDR1 MNHEY and CDR2 SVGAGI. This CDR3 reads CASRGQNYGYTF. CDR3 sequence (DNA): TGTGCCAGCAGGGGACAGAACTATGGCTACACCTTC.

This chain uses TRBV9 with TRBJ2-1, with TRBD2 as a possible D gene (6 bases). Germline V gene lookup returns CDR1 SGDLS and CDR2 YYNGEE. Trimming took off 4 bases at V and 5 bases at J, with 13 bases between the two ends. CDR3 length equals 14 residues. CDR3 in DNA: TGTGCCAGCAGCTCGGGGACTCTTAACAATGAGCAGTTCTTC. Its translation: CASSSGTLNNEQFF.

The chain uses TRBV18 and TRBJ1-5; D may be TRBD1 (5 bases). V lost 3 bases and J 2 bases, leaving 26 bases between the germline ends. The germline V gene encodes CDR1 KGHSH and CDR2 LQKENI. This CDR3 is 20 amino acids long. The CDR3 reads CASSPPMGQGRTVGNQPQHF. The DNA for the CDR3 is TGTGCCAGCTCACCCCCGATGGGGCAGGGCCGTACCGTGGGCAATCAGCCCCAGCATTTT.

This clone was recorded once. The chain carries TRBV19 and TRBJ1-5; 10 bases line up with TRBD1. The CDR3 is 14 amino acids. V trimming: 11 bases; J trimming: 8 bases; junction bases outside the gene matches: 12. Looked up from germline, CDR1 is LNHDA and CDR2 is SQIVND (reference sequence). This CDR3 is CAHHPGQGVEPQHF. CDR3 coding DNA: TGTGCCCACCACCCCGGACAGGGGGTGGAGCCCCAGCATTTT.

The J gene is TRBJ1-5, the V gene TRBV5-5; 7 positions match TRBD1. Trimming cost V 8 bases and J 6 bases; bases outside gene matches: 5. Germline lookup yields CDR1 SGHKS and CDR2 YYEKEE (reference sequence). The CDR3 is made up of 12 amino acids. This CDR3 is CARRQGGQPQHF. The DNA for the CDR3 is TGTGCCAGGAGACAGGGTGGTCAGCCCCAGCATTTT.

The rearrangement uses TRBV20-1 and TRBJ2-7; D not resolved. V was pared by 3 bases and J by 0 bases, with 3 bases between. The length of the CDR3 is 11 residues. Germline V gene lookup returns CDR1 DFQATT and CDR2 SNEGSKA (reference sequence). This CDR3 is CSARFSYEQYF. The DNA for the CDR3 is TGCAGTGCTAGGTTCTCCTACGAGCAGTACTTC.

This rearrangement joins TRBV9 to TRBJ2-3, with a tentative D call TRBD2 (5 bases). The germline CDR1 and CDR2 sequences are SGDLS and YYNGEE. This CDR3 is 16 amino acids long. V was cut by 2 bases and J by 1 base, with 14 bases left in between. The CDR3 DNA sequence: TGTGCCAGCAGCGTCGCAATTAGCGTTGGCACAGATACGCAGTATTTT. Its protein product is CASSVAISVGTDTQYF.

CDR3 protein: CASSVAFGREQFF. CDR3 DNA: TGTGCCAGCAGCGTTGCCTTCGGGCGTGAGCAGTTCTTC. This chain joins TRBV9 and TRBJ2-1; D is unclear. Germline V lookup: CDR1 SGDLS, CDR2 YYNGEE. This CDR3 has 13 amino acids. The V end lost 2 bases, the J end lost 9 bases, and 12 bases lay between the germline ends. The whole variable domain, remainder taken from reference TRBV9 and TRBJ2-1, is DSGVTQTPKHLITATGQRVTLRCSPRSGDLSVYWYQQSLDQGLQFLIQYYNGEERAKGNILERFSAQQFPDLHSELNLSSLELGDSALYFCASSVAFGREQFFGPGTRLTVL.

The J gene is TRBJ1-1, the V gene TRBV18; D is uncertain. The CDR3 sequence is 11 residues long. Per germline, CDR1 KGHSH and CDR2 LQKENI. V lost 2 bases and J 6 bases, leaving 4 bases between the germline ends. The CDR3 reads CASSPGAEAFF. The CDR3 DNA follows: TGTGCCAGCTCACCAGGCGCTGAAGCTTTCTTT.

This rearrangement joins TRBV19 to TRBJ1-2; D unclear. Germline V lookup: CDR1 LNHDA, CDR2 SQIVND (reference sequence). This CDR3 region has 13 residues. V was shortened by 2 bases and J by 2 bases, with 6 bases between the two germline ends. The CDR3 sequence is CASSIRRNYGYTF. The CDR3 DNA is TGTGCCAGTAGTATACGGCGGAACTATGGCTACACCTTC. Full variable domain (rest looked up from reference TRBV19 and TRBJ1-2): DGGITQSPKYLFRKEGQNVTLSCEQNLNHDAMYWYRQDPGQGLRLIYYSQIVNDFQKGDIAEGYSVSREKKESFPLTVTSAQKNPTAFYLCASSIRRNYGYTFGSGTRLTVV.

The chain joins TRBV28 to TRBJ1-2; D is undetermined. V was clipped by 3 bases and J by 3 bases, with 8 bases between them. This CDR3 has 13 residues. Germline-derived CDR1 and CDR2 are MDHEN and SYDVKM. CDR3 region: CASSLAADYGYTF. CDR3 bases: TGTGCCAGCAGTTTGGCGGCAGACTATGGCTACACCTTC.

The V gene is TRBV9, the J gene TRBJ1-2, with 10 bases lining up with TRBD1. Germline V lookup: CDR1 SGDLS, CDR2 YYNGEE. Unmatched junction bases numbered 10, after V lost 1 base and J lost 1 base. This CDR3 has 18 amino acids. The CDR3 is CASSVTPRQGADNYGYTF. CDR3 bases: TGTGCCAGCAGCGTAACCCCCCGACAGGGGGCAGATAACTATGGCTACACCTTC. The full variable domain, rest sourced from reference TRBV9 and TRBJ1-2, is DSGVTQTPKHLITATGQRVTLRCSPRSGDLSVYWYQQSLDQGLQFLIQYYNGEERAKGNILERFSAQQFPDLHSELNLSSLELGDSALYFCASSVTPRQGADNYGYTFGSGTRLTVV.